One TCR beta chain is described in this entry. Its target is unknown. The data belong to a study of response to subunit inactivated influenza vaccine. Findings and caveats of the study: With each seasonal influenza vaccination, the authors suggested, few new T cells are recruited.

The CDR3 loop spans 15 amino acids. Per germline, CDR1 SGHTA and CDR2 FQGTGA. Deletions cut 3 bases from V and 0 bases from J, with 11 bases between. TCRdb fed the RT-PCR reads into MiXCR, producing one record per CDR3 protein. Here the sample spans some 500,000 distinct CDR3 sequences, under 15% being singletons. The chain has TRBV7-3 and TRBJ2-5; D gene ambiguous. Specimen: PBMCs from blood, collected 45 days after vaccination. This TCR derives from a man in his forties or fifties who received an inactivated influenza vaccine. The DNA of the CDR3 is TGTGCCAGCAGCTTCTTCTCACGGTACCAAGAGACCCAGTACTTC. It is translated as CASSFFSRYQETQYF.